What follows describes a single T cell receptor beta chain. This entry belongs to a study of cytomegalovirus exposure and HLA in healthy donors. The repertoire was sequenced with immunoSEQ multiplex PCR; TCRdb's copy has only in-frame clones and lacks some. The table includes 150,000 to 200,000 clones, about 89% detected once. The sequence was collected from a man between 18 and 29 years old in good health and CMV-seropositive. Sequenced material: PBMCs.

As DNA, the CDR3 is TGTGCCAGCAGCTTGGCCAATTCGACTCACAATGAGCAGTTCTTC. Amino acid sequence: CASSLANSTHNEQFF. This chain connects TRBV5-4 to TRBJ2-1; no reliable D call. Trimming removed 0 bases from V and 5 bases from J, with 12 bases in between. Germline loops: CDR1 SGHNT, CDR2 YYREEE (reference sequence). The CDR3 covers 15 residues.